This T cell receptor beta chain comes out of a study of shared clonotypes between healthy human individuals. Produced via immunoSEQ multiplex PCR; TCRdb's table is partial and in-frame only. The sample records about 2.4 million clones, over 85% being singletons. Germline assignment: CDR1 KGHSH and CDR2 LQKENI. CDR3 length equals 14 residues. The V and J ends lost 5 bases and 2 bases respectively, with 10 bases between them. The source material was naive CD4+ T cells from PBMCs. Stated subset: CD45RA+ positively selected. The receptor was isolated from a man younger than 30 in good health. Some clones in this sample may be carry-over from other donors' samples. The chain carries TRBV18 and TRBJ1-3; a weak D match, TRBD1 (6 bases). CDR3 region: CASSADRTGNTIYF. CDR3 nucleotides: TGTGCCAGCTCAGCGGACAGAACTGGAAACACCATATATTTT.